These T cell receptor beta chains were read from a single sample in a study of response to subunit inactivated influenza vaccine. A single record per CDR3 protein comes from TCRdb applying MiXCR to the RT-PCR reads. The data show 500,000 to 650,000 distinct CDR3 sequences, approximately 7.6% seen once. The sequencing here drew on PBMCs from blood, taken less than 30 months after vaccination. Receptor source: a man aged 45 to 75 who received an inactivated influenza vaccine. CDR3s include the opening cysteine and the closing phenylalanine or tryptophan. A D gene is named only where the DNA matches it firmly. Clone sizes are given selectively: once, few, many, or a class where the clone is expanded.

.,TRBV20-1,few,TRBJ2-4,CSARRLRGKNIQYF,TGCAGTGCTAGAAGACTGAGGGGGAAAAACATTCAGTACTTC
.,TRBV4-2,few,TRBJ1-5,CASSQEHSSNQPQHF,TGTGCCAGCAGCCAAGAGCACAGTAGCAATCAGCCCCAGCATTTT
TRBD1,TRBV29-1,.,TRBJ2-7,CSVERDRSKEQYF,TGCAGCGTTGAACGGGACAGGTCAAAGGAGCAGTACTTC
TRBD1,TRBV2,few,TRBJ2-1,CASSEMTGGWNEQFF,TGTGCCAGCAGTGAAATGACAGGGGGCTGGAATGAGCAGTTCTTC
.,TRBV10-3,many,TRBJ2-7,CAISESRTYEQYF,TGTGCCATCAGTGAGTCGAGGACCTACGAGCAGTACTTC
.,TRBV5-5,few,TRBJ2-2,CASSLNPRTGELFF,TGTGCCAGCAGCTTGAATCCGCGCACCGGGGAGCTGTTTTTT
.,TRBV7-3,few,TRBJ2-1,CASSLMPPTREGRNEQFF,TGTGCCAGCAGCTTAATGCCGCCTACGCGGGAAGGGCGGAATGAGCAGTTCTTC
.,TRBV20-1,.,TRBJ1-5,CSATPNLGVGNQPQHF,TGCAGTGCTACCCCCAACCTCGGGGTTGGCAATCAGCCCCAGCATTTT
.,TRBV2,.,TRBJ2-1,CASSENGARSDEQFF,TGTGCCAGCAGTGAAAACGGAGCTCGCAGCGATGAGCAGTTCTTC
.,TRBV7-2,.,TRBJ2-3,CASSSQDLGTDTQYF,TGTGCCAGCAGCTCGCAAGATTTGGGCACAGATACGCAGTATTTT
.,TRBV7-9,many,TRBJ1-2,CASSQQGNYGYTF,TGTGCCAGCAGCCAACAGGGAAACTATGGCTACACCTTC
TRBD1,TRBV4-1,.,TRBJ1-3,CASSQVPGGLRSSGNTIYF,TGCGCCAGCAGCCAAGTTCCAGGGGGCCTCCGAAGCTCTGGAAACACCATATATTTT
TRBD2,TRBV6-5,many,TRBJ2-1,CASSYYAGGTNEQFF,TGTGCCAGCAGTTACTATGCGGGGGGGACCAATGAGCAGTTCTTC
.,TRBV6-2/TRBV6-3,few,TRBJ2-7,CASSYGLWGNEQYF,TGTGCCAGCAGTTATGGACTCTGGGGCAACGAGCAGTACTTC
.,TRBV18,many,TRBJ2-1,CASSPLREEQFF,TGTGCCAGCTCACCGCTAAGAGAGGAGCAGTTCTTC
.,TRBV4-2,few,TRBJ2-3,CASSANLDTQYF,TGTGCCAGCAGCGCTAACTTGGATACGCAGTATTTT
TRBD1,TRBV7-2,.,TRBJ2-5,CASSFTGEETQYF,TGTGCCAGCAGCTTCACAGGGGAGGAGACCCAGTACTTC
.,TRBV28,many,TRBJ2-2,CASFERGYTGELFF,TGTGCCAGCTTTGAACGGGGCTACACCGGGGAGCTGTTTTTT
.,TRBV7-9,many,TRBJ2-1,CASSLDYLEMIGQFF,TGTGCCAGCAGCTTAGACTACCTAGAGATGATCGGGCAGTTCTTC
.,TRBV3-1,few,TRBJ2-1,CASSQGVGGYNEQFF,TGTGCCAGCAGCCAAGGCGTCGGGGGCTACAATGAGCAGTTCTTC
TRBD1,TRBV11-2,.,TRBJ2-6,CASSYEAPTGSGANVLTF,TGTGCCAGCAGTTACGAGGCACCGACAGGGTCTGGGGCCAACGTCCTGACTTTC
TRBD1,TRBV7-8,.,TRBJ1-5,CASSPGTGPQHF,TGTGCCAGCAGCCCAGGGACAGGGCCCCAGCATTTT
.,TRBV12-3/TRBV12-4,few,TRBJ2-7,CASSTRVGEQYF,TGTGCCAGCAGCACCAGGGTGGGGGAGCAGTACTTC
TRBD1,TRBV12-3/TRBV12-4,many,TRBJ2-7,CASSHTPGQGPYEQYF,TGTGCCAGCAGTCACACCCCGGGACAGGGGCCCTACGAGCAGTACTTC
.,TRBV7-9,.,TRBJ2-5,CASSLWRAGSGETQYF,TGTGCCAGCAGCCTGTGGCGTGCGGGAAGTGGGGAGACCCAGTACTTC
TRBD2,TRBV27,many,TRBJ2-1,CASSSPGLGPRGNEQFF,TGTGCCAGCAGTTCACCGGGACTAGGTCCACGGGGGAATGAGCAGTTCTTC
.,TRBV5-1,many,TRBJ1-2,CASTPGPGRAGGYTF,TGCGCCAGCACCCCGGGGCCCGGCAGGGCCGGTGGCTACACCTTC
.,TRBV28,many,TRBJ2-7,CASSLGRSSQYF,TGTGCCAGCAGTTTAGGGAGGAGTTCGCAGTACTTC
.,TRBV11-2,many,TRBJ1-2,CASSSPGTLYGYTF,TGTGCCAGCAGTTCCCCCGGGACTCTCTATGGCTACACCTTC
TRBD1,TRBV6-2/TRBV6-3,few,TRBJ1-3,CASRSLTGGWTNTIYF,TGTGCCAGCCGAAGCCTAACAGGGGGCTGGACGAACACCATATATTTT
.,TRBV9,.,TRBJ1-6,CASSRIGGLAPLHF,TGTGCATCATCCAGGATTGGGGGGTTGGCACCCCTCCACTTT
TRBD2,TRBV6-1,many,TRBJ2-2,CALMREVRNTGELFF,TGTGCCCTTATGCGGGAGGTGCGGAACACCGGGGAGCTGTTTTTT
TRBD1,TRBV10-3,.,TRBJ1-6,CAIRGQESSPLHF,TGTGCCATCAGAGGACAGGAAAGTTCACCCCTCCACTTT
TRBD2,TRBV11-1,.,TRBJ2-3,CASSSYGTSGRRKDTQYF,TGTGCCAGCAGTTCATATGGGACTAGCGGGAGAAGGAAAGATACGCAGTATTTT
.,TRBV12-3/TRBV12-4,many,TRBJ2-7,CASSTGSGAVYEQYF,TGTGCCAGCAGTACCGGTTCGGGGGCAGTTTACGAGCAGTACTTC
TRBD1,TRBV10-3,many,TRBJ2-3,CAISRDSPRDTQYF,TGTGCCATCAGCAGGGACAGTCCCAGGGATACGCAGTATTTT
TRBD1,TRBV20-1,few,TRBJ2-7,CSAIIPGQGLHEQYF,TGCAGTGCTATTATTCCGGGACAGGGGTTGCACGAGCAGTACTTC
TRBD2,TRBV5-1,few,TRBJ2-1,CASSPGVAGGSYNEQFF,TGCGCCAGCAGCCCCGGTGTAGCGGGGGGTTCCTACAATGAGCAGTTCTTC
.,TRBV12-3/TRBV12-4,few,TRBJ1-4,CASSFYGGNEKLFF,TGTGCCAGCAGTTTCTACGGGGGTAATGAAAAACTGTTTTTT
.,TRBV20-1,few,TRBJ1-1,CSARDWGTEAFF,TGCAGTGCTAGAGATTGGGGCACTGAAGCTTTCTTT
.,TRBV29-1,few,TRBJ1-2,CSALQGSGYGYTF,TGCAGCGCCTTACAGGGATCGGGCTATGGCTACACCTTC
.,TRBV7-9,few,TRBJ2-1,CASSLATYPFHEQFF,TGTGCCAGCAGCTTAGCAACCTACCCTTTCCATGAGCAGTTCTTC
TRBD2,TRBV27,many,TRBJ2-2,CASSLKKRQNRGSGELFF,TGTGCCAGCAGCTTAAAGAAAAGGCAAAACCGCGGGAGCGGGGAGCTGTTTTTT
TRBD1,TRBV7-8,few,TRBJ2-7,CASSLVLGQGGYEQYF,TGTGCCAGCAGCTTAGTCCTCGGACAGGGAGGCTACGAGCAGTACTTC
.,TRBV10-3,.,TRBJ1-5,CAISVGVSNQPQHF,TGTGCCATCAGTGTGGGGGTTAGCAATCAGCCCCAGCATTTT
.,TRBV7-2,.,TRBJ2-7,CASSLRGAYKQYF,TGTGCCAGCAGCTTACGGGGCGCCTACAAGCAGTACTTC